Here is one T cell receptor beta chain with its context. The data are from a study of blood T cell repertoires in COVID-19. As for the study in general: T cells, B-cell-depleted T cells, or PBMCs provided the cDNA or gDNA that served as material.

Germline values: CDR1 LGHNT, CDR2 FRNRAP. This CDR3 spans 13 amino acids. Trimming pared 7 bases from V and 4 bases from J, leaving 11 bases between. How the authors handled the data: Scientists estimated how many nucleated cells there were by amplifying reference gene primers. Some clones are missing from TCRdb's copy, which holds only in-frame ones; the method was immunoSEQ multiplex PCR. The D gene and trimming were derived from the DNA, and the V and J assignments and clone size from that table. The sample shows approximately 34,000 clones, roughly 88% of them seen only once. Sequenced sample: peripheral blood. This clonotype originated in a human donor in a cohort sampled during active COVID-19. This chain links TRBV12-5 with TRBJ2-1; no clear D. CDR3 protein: CASAKSTYNEQFF. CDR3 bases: TGTGCTAGTGCTAAATCAACGTACAATGAGCAGTTCTTC.